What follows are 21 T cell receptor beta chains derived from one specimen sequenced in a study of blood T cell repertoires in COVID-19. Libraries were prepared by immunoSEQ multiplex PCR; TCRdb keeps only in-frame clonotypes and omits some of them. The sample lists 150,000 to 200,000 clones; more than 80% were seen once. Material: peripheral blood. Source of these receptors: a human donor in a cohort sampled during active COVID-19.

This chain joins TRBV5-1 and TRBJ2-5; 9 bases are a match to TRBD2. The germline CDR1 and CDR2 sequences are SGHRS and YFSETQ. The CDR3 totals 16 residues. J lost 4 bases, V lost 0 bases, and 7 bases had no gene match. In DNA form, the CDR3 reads TGCGCCAGCAGCTTGGGATTAGCGGGGGCGGGAGAGACCCAGTACTTC. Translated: CASSLGLAGAGETQYF.

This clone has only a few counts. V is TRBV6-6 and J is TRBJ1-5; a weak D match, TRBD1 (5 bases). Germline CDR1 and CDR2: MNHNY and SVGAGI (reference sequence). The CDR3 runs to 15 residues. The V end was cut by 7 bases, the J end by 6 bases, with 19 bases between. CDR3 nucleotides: TGTGCCAGCAAGGTGTCGGGGGATAGGCGTCAGCCCCAGCATTTT. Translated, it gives CASKVSGDRRQPQHF.

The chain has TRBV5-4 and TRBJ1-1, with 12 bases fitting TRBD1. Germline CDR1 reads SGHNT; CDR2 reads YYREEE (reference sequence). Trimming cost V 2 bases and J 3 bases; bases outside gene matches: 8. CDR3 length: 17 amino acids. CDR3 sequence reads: CASSLWDRGPRDTEAFF. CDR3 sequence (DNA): TGTGCCAGCAGCTTATGGGACAGGGGGCCCAGGGACACTGAAGCTTTCTTT.

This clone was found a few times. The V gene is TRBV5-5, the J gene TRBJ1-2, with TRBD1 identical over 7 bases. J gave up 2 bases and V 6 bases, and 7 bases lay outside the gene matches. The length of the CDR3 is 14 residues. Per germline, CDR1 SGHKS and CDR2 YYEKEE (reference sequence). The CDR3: CASNPGTVNYGYTF. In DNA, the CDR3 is TGTGCCAGCAACCCCGGGACAGTGAACTATGGCTACACCTTC.

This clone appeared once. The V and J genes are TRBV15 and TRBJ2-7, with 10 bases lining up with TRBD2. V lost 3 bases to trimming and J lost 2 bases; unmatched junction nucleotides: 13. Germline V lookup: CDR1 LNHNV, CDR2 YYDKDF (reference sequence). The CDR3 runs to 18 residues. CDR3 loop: CATSRHKREGQITYEQYF. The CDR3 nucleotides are TGTGCCACCAGCAGGCACAAGCGGGAGGGCCAGATTACCTACGAGCAGTACTTC.

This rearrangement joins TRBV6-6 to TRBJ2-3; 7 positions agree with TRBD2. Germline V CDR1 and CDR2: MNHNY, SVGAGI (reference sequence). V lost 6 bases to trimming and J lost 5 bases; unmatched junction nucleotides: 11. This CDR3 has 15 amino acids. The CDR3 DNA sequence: TGTGCCAGCAGCGGCCGGTCTAGCGGTAGAGATACGCAGTATTTT. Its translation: CASSGRSSGRDTQYF.

The CDR3 bases are TGTGCCAGCAGTCTGGACAGGGCAAGCGGCCGGGAGCTGTTTTTT. This sequence encodes CASSLDRASGRELFF. This chain links TRBV13 with TRBJ2-2; 8 nucleotides align to TRBD1. In germline, CDR1 is PRHDT, CDR2 FYEKMQ (reference sequence). The CDR3 extends over 15 amino acids. Trimming removed 6 bases from V and 9 bases from J; junction bases left unmatched: 12.

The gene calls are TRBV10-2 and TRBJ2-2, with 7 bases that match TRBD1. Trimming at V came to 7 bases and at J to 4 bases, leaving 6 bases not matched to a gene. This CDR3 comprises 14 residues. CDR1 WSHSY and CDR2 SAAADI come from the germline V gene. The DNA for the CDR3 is TGCGCCAGCACGATAGACAGGGCCACCGGGGAGCTGTTTTTT. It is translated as CASTIDRATGELFF.

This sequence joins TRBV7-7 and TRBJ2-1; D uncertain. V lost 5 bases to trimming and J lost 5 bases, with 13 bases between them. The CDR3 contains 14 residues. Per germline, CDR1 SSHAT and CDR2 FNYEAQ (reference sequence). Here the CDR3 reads CASSTGPQNNEQFF. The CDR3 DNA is TGTGCCAGCAGCACGGGTCCACAAAACAATGAGCAGTTCTTC.

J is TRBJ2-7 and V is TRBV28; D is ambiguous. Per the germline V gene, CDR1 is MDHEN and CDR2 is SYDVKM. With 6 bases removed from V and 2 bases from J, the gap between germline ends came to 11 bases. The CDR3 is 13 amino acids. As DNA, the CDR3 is TGTGCCAGCAGGCCGACACGTACCTACGAGCAGTACTTC. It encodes CASRPTRTYEQYF.

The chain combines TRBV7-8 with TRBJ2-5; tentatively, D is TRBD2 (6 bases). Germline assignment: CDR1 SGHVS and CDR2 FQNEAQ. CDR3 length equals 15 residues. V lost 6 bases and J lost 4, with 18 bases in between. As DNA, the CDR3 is TGTGCCAGCAGTTCCCAACCTAGCGTGGGAGAGACCCAGTACTTC. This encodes CASSSQPSVGETQYF.

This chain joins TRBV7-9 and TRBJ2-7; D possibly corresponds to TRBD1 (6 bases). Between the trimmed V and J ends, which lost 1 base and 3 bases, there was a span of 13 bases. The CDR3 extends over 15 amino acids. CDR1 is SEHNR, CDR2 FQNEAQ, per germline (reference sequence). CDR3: CASSLGQGPFYEQYF. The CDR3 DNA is TGTGCCAGCAGCTTAGGTCAGGGGCCCTTCTACGAGCAGTACTTC.

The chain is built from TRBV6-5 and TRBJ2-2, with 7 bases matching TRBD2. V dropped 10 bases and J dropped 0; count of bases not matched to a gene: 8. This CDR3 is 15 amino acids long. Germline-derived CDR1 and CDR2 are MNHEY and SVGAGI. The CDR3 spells CATLKGRANTGELFF. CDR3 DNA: TGTGCCACTCTAAAGGGGAGGGCGAACACCGGGGAGCTGTTTTTT.

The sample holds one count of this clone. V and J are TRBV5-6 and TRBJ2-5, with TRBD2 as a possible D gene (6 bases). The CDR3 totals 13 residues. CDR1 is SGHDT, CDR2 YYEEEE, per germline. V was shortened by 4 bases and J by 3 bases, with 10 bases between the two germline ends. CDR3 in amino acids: CASSRGTEETQYF. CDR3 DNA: TGTGCCAGCAGCCGTGGGACTGAAGAGACCCAGTACTTC.

Here the CDR3 reads CASSAVSTDTQYF. The CDR3 bases are TGTGCCAGTAGTGCGGTTTCAACAGATACGCAGTATTTT. The V call is TRBV19, the J call TRBJ2-3; unclear D gene. V lost 5 bases to trimming and J lost 3 bases, with 9 bases between them. The germline V gene encodes CDR1 LNHDA and CDR2 SQIVND (reference sequence). CDR3 length: 13 residues. Full variable domain (remainder filled in from reference TRBV19 and TRBJ2-3): DGGITQSPKYLFRKEGQNVTLSCEQNLNHDAMYWYRQDPGQGLRLIYYSQIVNDFQKGDIAEGYSVSREKKESFPLTVTSAQKNPTAFYLCASSAVSTDTQYFGPGTRLTVL.

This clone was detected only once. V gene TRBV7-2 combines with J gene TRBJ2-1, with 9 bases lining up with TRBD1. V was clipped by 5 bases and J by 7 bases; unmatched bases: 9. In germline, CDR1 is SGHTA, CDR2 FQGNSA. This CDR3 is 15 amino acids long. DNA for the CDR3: TGTGCCAGCAGCCGTCCGGGACAGGGATTTAATGAGCAGTTCTTC. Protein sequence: CASSRPGQGFNEQFF. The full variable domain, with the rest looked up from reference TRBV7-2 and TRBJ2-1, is GAGVSQSPSNKVTEKGKDVELRCDPISGHTALYWYRQSLGQGLEFLIYFQGNSAPDKSGLPSDRFSAERTGGSVSTLTIQRTQQEDSAVYLCASSRPGQGFNEQFFGPGTRLTVL.

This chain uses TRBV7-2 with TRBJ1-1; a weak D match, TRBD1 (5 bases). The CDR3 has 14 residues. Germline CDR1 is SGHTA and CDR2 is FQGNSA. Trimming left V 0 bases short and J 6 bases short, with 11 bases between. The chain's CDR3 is CASSLAGGTAEAFF. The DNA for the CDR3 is TGTGCCAGCAGCTTAGCGGGGGGGACCGCTGAAGCTTTCTTT. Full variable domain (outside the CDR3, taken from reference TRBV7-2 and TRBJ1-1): GAGVSQSPSNKVTEKGKDVELRCDPISGHTALYWYRQSLGQGLEFLIYFQGNSAPDKSGLPSDRFSAERTGGSVSTLTIQRTQQEDSAVYLCASSLAGGTAEAFFGQGTRLTVV.

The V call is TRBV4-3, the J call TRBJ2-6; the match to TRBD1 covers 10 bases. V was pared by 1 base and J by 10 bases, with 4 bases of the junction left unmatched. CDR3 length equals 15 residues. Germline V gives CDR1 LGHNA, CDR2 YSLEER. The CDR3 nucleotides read TGCGCCAGCAGCCAAGCCAGGGGACAGGGGAACGTCCTGACTTTC. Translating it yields CASSQARGQGNVLTF.

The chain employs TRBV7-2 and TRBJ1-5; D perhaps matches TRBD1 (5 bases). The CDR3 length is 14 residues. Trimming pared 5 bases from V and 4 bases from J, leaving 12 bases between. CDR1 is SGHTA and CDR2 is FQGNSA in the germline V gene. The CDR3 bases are TGTGCCAGCAGCGTCGGGGGAGGGAATCAGCCCCAGCATTTT. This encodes CASSVGGGNQPQHF.

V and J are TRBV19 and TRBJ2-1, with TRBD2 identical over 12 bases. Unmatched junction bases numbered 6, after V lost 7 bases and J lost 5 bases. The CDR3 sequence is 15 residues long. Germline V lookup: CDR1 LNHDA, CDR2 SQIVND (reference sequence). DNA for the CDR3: TGTGCCAGTAATCGACTAGCGGGAGTAAACAATGAGCAGTTCTTC. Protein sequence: CASNRLAGVNNEQFF.

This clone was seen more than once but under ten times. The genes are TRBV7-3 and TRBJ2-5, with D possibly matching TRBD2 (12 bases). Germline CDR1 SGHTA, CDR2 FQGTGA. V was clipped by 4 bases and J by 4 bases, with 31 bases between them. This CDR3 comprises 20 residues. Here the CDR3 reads CASSSADRGLAGGRRETQYF. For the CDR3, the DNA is TGTGCCAGCAGCTCAGCGGACAGGGGGCTAGCGGGAGGGAGGAGAGAGACCCAGTACTTC.